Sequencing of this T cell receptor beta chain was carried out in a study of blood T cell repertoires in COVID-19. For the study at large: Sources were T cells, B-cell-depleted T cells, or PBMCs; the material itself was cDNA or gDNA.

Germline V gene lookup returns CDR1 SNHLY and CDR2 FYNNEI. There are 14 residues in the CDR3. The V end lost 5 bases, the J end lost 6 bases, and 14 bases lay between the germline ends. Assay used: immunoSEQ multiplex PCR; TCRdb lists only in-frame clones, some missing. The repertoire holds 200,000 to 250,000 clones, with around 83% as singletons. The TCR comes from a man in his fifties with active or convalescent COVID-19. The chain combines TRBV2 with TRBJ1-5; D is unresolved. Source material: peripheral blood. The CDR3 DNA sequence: TGTGCCAGCAGTCCCGAGGTGGGAGGTCAGCCCCAGCATTTT. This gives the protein CASSPEVGGQPQHF.